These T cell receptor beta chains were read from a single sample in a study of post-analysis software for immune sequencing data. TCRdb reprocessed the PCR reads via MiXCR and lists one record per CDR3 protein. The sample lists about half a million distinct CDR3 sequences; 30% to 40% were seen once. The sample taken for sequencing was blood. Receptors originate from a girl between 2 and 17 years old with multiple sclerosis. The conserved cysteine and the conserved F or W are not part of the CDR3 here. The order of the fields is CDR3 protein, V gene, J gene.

ASSQDARPDYGYT,TRBV4-1,TRBJ1-2
SVLGEKGYT,TRBV29-1,TRBJ1-2
ASSPPPPNQAQY,TRBV18,TRBJ2-5
AISGTSGGYQETQY,TRBV10-3,TRBJ2-5
ASSFRRGGGETQY,TRBV28,TRBJ2-5
ASSLKPGTEAF,TRBV12-3/TRBV12-4,TRBJ1-1
ASGGAAEAF,TRBV27,TRBJ1-1
ASSPKAEGAGYNEQF,TRBV5-1,TRBJ2-1
SVLGGGAPRSGGYT,TRBV29-1,TRBJ1-2
ASSLEPGNTEAF,TRBV7-2,TRBJ1-1
ASRRTGGAYGNTIY,TRBV12-3/TRBV12-4,TRBJ1-3
ASSLSGRLTYNEQF,TRBV7-9,TRBJ2-1
ASSTGEWETQY,TRBV5-1,TRBJ2-5
ATSRALQGRETQY,TRBV15,TRBJ2-5
SARGQGKTTTNEKLF,TRBV20-1,TRBJ1-4
ASSPAVLDTQY,TRBV18,TRBJ2-3
ASSFGQDYNSPLH,TRBV28,TRBJ1-6
ASSSRQGALYTEAF,TRBV5-1,TRBJ1-1
GARQGAREKLF,TRBV20-1,TRBJ1-4
ASSQGGTSGNQETQY,TRBV4-1,TRBJ2-5
ATGRETQY,TRBV7-9,TRBJ2-5
ASSLSGQGNLATNEKLF,TRBV5-1,TRBJ1-4
ASSDTSNTGSNEQY,TRBV19,TRBJ2-7
ASSPPSGNEQF,TRBV7-3,TRBJ2-1
ATGYGETQY,TRBV18,TRBJ2-5
ASSPQTPLPTDTQY,TRBV9,TRBJ2-3
ASSRVGNEQF,TRBV5-1,TRBJ2-1
SAVGGPAVTDTQY,TRBV29-1,TRBJ2-3
ASSSGQGPHNEQF,TRBV5-1,TRBJ2-1
ASSSYGGDYGYT,TRBV5-1,TRBJ1-2
ASSVAISGGYQETQY,TRBV9,TRBJ2-5
ASAGLAGGGEQF,TRBV6-4,TRBJ2-1
ASAGLKGADNSPLH,TRBV7-9,TRBJ1-6
ASSVGLRQDYGYT,TRBV9,TRBJ1-2
ASSFLTGGNNEQF,TRBV7-7,TRBJ2-1
ASSPERGRPDTQY,TRBV11-2,TRBJ2-3
SAREPPGAGTEAF,TRBV20-1,TRBJ1-1